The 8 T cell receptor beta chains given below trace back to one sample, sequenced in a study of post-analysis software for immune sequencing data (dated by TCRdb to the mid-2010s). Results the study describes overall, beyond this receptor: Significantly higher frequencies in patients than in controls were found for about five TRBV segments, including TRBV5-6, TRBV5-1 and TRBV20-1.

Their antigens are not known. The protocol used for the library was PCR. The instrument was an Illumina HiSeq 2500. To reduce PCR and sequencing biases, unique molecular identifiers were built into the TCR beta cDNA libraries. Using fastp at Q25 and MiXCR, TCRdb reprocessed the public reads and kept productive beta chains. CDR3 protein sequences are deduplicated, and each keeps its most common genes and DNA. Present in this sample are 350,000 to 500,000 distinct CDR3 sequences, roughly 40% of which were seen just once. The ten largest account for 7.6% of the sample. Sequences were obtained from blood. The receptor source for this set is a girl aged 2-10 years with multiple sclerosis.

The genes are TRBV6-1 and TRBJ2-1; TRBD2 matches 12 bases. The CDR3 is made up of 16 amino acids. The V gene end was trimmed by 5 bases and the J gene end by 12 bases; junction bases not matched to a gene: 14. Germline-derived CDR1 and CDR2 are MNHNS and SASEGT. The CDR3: CASSSGLAGLAVRQFF. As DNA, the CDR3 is TGTGCCAGCAGTTCGGGACTAGCGGGCCTTGCGGTCCGGCAGTTCTTC.

The DNA for the CDR3 is TGCGCCAGCAGCCAAGCTCGGACAGCCCTTAACTATGGCTACACCTTC. It is translated as CASSQARTALNYGYTF. J is TRBJ1-2 and V is TRBV4-1; tentatively, D is TRBD1 (6 bases). Germline V gives CDR1 MGHRA, CDR2 YSYEKL. V was cut by 1 base and J by 1 base, with 13 bases left in between. The CDR3 length is 16 residues.

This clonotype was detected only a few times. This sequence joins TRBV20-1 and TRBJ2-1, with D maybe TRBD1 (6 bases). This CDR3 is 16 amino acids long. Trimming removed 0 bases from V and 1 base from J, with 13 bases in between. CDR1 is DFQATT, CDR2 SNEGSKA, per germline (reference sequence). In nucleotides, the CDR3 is TGCAGTGCTAGAGACTTCAGGGGCTTATCCTACAATGAGCAGTTCTTC. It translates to CSARDFRGLSYNEQFF.

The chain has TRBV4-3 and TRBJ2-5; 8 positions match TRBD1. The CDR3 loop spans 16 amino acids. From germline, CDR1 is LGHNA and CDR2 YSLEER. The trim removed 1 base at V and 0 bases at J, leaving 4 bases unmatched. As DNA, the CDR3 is TGCGCCAGCAGCCAAGTCGGACAGGGCAACCAAGAGACCCAGTACTTC. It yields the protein CASSQVGQGNQETQYF.

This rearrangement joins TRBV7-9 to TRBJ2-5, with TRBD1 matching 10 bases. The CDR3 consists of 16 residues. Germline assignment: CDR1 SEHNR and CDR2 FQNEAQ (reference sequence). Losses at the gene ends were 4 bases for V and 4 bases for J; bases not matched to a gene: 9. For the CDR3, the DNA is TGTGCCAGCAGCTCCTGGACAGGGGGATGGTCAGAGACCCAGTACTTC. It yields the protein CASSSWTGGWSETQYF.

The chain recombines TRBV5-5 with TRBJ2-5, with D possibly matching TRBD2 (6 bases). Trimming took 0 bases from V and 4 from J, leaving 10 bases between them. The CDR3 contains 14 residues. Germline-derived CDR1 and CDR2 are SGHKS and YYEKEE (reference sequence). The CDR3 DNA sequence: TGTGCCAGCAGCTTGGGGAGGGCCGGAGAGACCCAGTACTTC. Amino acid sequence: CASSLGRAGETQYF.

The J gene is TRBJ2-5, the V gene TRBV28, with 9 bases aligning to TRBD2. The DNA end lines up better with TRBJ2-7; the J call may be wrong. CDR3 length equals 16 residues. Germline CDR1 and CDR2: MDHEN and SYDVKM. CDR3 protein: CASSTLSGSDPNEQYF. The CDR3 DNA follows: TGTGCCAGCAGTACCCTTAGCGGGAGCGATCCCAACGAGCAGTACTTC.

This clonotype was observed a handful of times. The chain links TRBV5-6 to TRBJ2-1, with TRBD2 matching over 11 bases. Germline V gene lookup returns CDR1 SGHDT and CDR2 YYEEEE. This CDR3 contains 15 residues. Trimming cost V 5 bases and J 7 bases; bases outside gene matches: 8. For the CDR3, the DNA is TGTGCCAGCAGGACACTAGCGGGGGTCGATAATGAGCAGTTCTTC. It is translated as CASRTLAGVDNEQFF.